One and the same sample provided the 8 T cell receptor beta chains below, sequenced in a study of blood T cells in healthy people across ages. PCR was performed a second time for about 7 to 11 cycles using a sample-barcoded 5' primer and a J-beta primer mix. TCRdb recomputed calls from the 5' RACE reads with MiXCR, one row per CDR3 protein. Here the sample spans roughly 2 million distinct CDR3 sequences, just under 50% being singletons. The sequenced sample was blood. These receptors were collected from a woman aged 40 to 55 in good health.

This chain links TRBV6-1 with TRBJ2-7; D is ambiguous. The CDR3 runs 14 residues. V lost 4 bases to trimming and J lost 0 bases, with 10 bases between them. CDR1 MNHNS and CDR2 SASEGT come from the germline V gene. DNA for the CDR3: TGTGCCAGCAGTGTCGCCAGGAACTCCTACGAGCAGTACTTC. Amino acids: CASSVARNSYEQYF.

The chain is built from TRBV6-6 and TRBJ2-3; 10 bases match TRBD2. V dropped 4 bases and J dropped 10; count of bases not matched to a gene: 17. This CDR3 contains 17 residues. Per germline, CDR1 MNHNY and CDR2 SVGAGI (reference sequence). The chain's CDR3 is CASSLRQGDMTSGSQYF. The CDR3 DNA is TGTGCCAGCAGTTTAAGGCAGGGCGATATGACTAGCGGGTCGCAGTATTTT.

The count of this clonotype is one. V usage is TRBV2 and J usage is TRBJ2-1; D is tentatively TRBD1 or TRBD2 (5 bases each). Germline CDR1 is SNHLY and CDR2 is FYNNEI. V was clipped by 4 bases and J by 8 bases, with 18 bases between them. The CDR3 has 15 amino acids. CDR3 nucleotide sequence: TGTGCCAGCAGTGTGGGGGACCTGGGCTCGGATGAGCAGTTCTTC. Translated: CASSVGDLGSDEQFF.

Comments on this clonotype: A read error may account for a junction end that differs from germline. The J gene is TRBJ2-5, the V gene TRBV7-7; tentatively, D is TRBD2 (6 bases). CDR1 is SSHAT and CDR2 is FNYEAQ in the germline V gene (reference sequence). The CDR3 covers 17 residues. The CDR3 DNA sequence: TGTGCTAGCAGCTTTATCGGGGGACCCAGCGTCACAGAGACCCAGTACTTC. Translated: CASSFIGGPSVTETQYF.

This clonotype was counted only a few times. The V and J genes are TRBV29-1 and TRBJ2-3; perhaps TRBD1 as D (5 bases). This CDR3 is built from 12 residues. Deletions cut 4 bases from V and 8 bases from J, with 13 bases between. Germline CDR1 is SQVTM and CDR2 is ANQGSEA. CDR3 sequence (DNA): TGCAGCGTTGGACAGTCCCCCGGTACGCAGTATTTT. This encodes CSVGQSPGTQYF.

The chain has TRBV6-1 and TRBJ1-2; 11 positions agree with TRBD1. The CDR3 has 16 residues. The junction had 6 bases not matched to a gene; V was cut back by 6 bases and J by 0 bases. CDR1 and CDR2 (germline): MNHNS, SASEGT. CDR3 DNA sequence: TGTGCCAGCAGCCGGGGACAGGGGGGAGCTAACTATGGCTACACCTTC. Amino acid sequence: CASSRGQGGANYGYTF.

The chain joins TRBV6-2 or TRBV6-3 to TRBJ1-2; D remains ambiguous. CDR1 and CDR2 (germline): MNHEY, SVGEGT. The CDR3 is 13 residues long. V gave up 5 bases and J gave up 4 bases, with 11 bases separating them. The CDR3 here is CASSRSGIYGYTF. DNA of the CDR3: TGTGCCAGCAGTAGATCGGGGATCTATGGCTACACCTTC.

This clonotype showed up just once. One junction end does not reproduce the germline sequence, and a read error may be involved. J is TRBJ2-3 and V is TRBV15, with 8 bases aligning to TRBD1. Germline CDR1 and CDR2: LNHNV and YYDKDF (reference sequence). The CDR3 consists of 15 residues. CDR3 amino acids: CATGRDGTGADTQYF. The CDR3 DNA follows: TGTGCCACCGGCAGAGATGGGACAGGTGCAGATACGCAGTATTTT.